Sequencing of this T cell receptor (beta chain) was carried out in a study of T-cell reconstitution after alpha-beta-depleted transplantation in children. A library of TCRbeta sequences, prepared with unique molecular identifiers, was generated. TCRdb redid the calling of the PCR reads with MiXCR, one entry per CDR3 protein. The profile shows about 230,000 distinct CDR3 sequences, around 9.5% of them singletons. The sequence derives from a human donor who donated a stem cell graft to a child with acute lymphoblastic leukemia. The sample consisted of PBMCs from the stem cell graft donor, taken from the stem cell graft.

The CDR3 reads CASSLVPLTSGEETQYF. In DNA, the CDR3 is TGCGCCAGCAGCTTAGTCCCGTTGACTAGCGGCGAAGAGACCCAGTACTTC. The genes are TRBV5-1 and TRBJ2-5; 9 bases are a match to TRBD2. CDR3 size: 17 residues. The ends lost 2 bases at V and 3 bases at J; junction bases unmatched: 11. Germline CDR1 SGHRS, CDR2 YFSETQ.